This is a list of T cell receptor beta chains from one sample in a study of blood T cell repertoires in COVID-19. Sequencing was performed with immunoSEQ multiplex PCR; in TCRdb, only in-frame clones are kept and a portion is missing. The sample lists 95,000 to 100,000 clones; just under 85% were seen once. Sequencing was done on a sample of peripheral blood. These receptor sequences come from a man aged 70-80 years with acute or convalescent COVID-19. CDR3s include the opening cysteine and the closing phenylalanine or tryptophan. Each record gives: D gene, clone size, J gene, V gene, CDR3 protein, CDR3 DNA. The D gene is left open where the match is weak. Where a row states a size, it is once, few, many or the class of an expanded clone; other rows omit it.

d_gene: TRBD1; abundance: -; j_gene: TRBJ1-2; v_gene: TRBV29-1; CDR3aa: CSVEDLGAGGSGGYTF; CDR3nt: TGCAGCGTTGAAGATCTAGGGGCAGGGGGTTCGGGTGGCTACACCTTC
d_gene: -; abundance: once; j_gene: TRBJ2-7; v_gene: TRBV19; CDR3aa: CASSISAGTYEQYF; CDR3nt: TGTGCCAGTAGTATCTCAGCGGGTACCTACGAGCAGTACTTC
d_gene: TRBD1; abundance: -; j_gene: TRBJ2-2; v_gene: TRBV18; CDR3aa: CASSPRGTDSNTGELFF; CDR3nt: TGTGCCAGCTCACCACGAGGGACAGACTCGAACACCGGGGAGCTGTTTTTT
d_gene: TRBD2; abundance: -; j_gene: TRBJ2-1; v_gene: TRBV6-2/TRBV6-3; CDR3aa: CASSLTSGSSSYNEQFF; CDR3nt: TGTGCCAGCAGTTTGACTAGCGGGAGTTCCTCCTACAATGAGCAGTTCTTC
d_gene: TRBD1; abundance: once; j_gene: TRBJ1-2; v_gene: TRBV6-6; CDR3aa: CASSLGQYYGYTF; CDR3nt: TGTGCCAGCAGCCTGGGACAGTACTATGGCTACACCTTC
d_gene: -; abundance: -; j_gene: TRBJ1-2; v_gene: TRBV9; CDR3aa: CASSVSGEGGYTF; CDR3nt: TGTGCCAGCAGCGTCTCCGGGGAGGGAGGCTACACCTTC
d_gene: -; abundance: -; j_gene: TRBJ2-7; v_gene: TRBV7-9; CDR3aa: CASSLQGEGSYEQYF; CDR3nt: TGTGCCAGCAGCCTACAGGGAGAAGGCTCCTACGAGCAGTACTTC
d_gene: TRBD1; abundance: -; j_gene: TRBJ1-1; v_gene: TRBV6-5; CDR3aa: CASRTGRLNTEAFF; CDR3nt: TGTGCCAGTAGGACAGGGCGGCTGAACACTGAAGCTTTCTTT
d_gene: TRBD1; abundance: -; j_gene: TRBJ2-3; v_gene: TRBV24-1; CDR3aa: CATSAGTGSTDTQYF; CDR3nt: TGTGCCACCAGTGCCGGGACAGGGAGCACAGATACGCAGTATTTT
d_gene: -; abundance: -; j_gene: TRBJ2-1; v_gene: TRBV30; CDR3aa: CAWSRENSYNEQFF; CDR3nt: TGTGCCTGGAGTCGGGAGAACTCCTACAATGAGCAGTTCTTC
d_gene: -; abundance: -; j_gene: TRBJ2-2; v_gene: TRBV7-2; CDR3aa: CASSLVRELFF; CDR3nt: TGTGCCAGCAGCTTAGTCAGGGAGCTGTTTTTT
d_gene: TRBD2; abundance: -; j_gene: TRBJ2-2; v_gene: TRBV28; CDR3aa: CASSSGTSGRAITGELFF; CDR3nt: TGTGCCAGCAGTTCCGGGACTAGCGGGAGGGCCATCACCGGGGAGCTGTTTTTT
d_gene: -; abundance: once; j_gene: TRBJ1-2; v_gene: TRBV3-1/TRBV3-2; CDR3aa: CASSQSIGVEYGYTF; CDR3nt: TGTGCCAGCAGCCAATCCATCGGGGTGGAGTATGGCTACACCTTC
d_gene: -; abundance: -; j_gene: TRBJ1-1; v_gene: TRBV30; CDR3aa: CAWSVLEGSFAFF; CDR3nt: TGTGCCTGGAGTGTACTGGAGGGTAGTTTTGCTTTCTTT
d_gene: -; abundance: -; j_gene: TRBJ2-5; v_gene: TRBV19; CDR3aa: CASSIPRGLRQETQYF; CDR3nt: TGTGCCAGTAGTATTCCTAGGGGCCTCAGGCAAGAGACCCAGTACTTC
d_gene: -; abundance: -; j_gene: TRBJ2-3; v_gene: TRBV11-3; CDR3aa: CASSLNGGHSTDTQYF; CDR3nt: TGTGCCAGCAGCTTAAACGGCGGGCACTCCACAGATACGCAGTATTTT
d_gene: -; abundance: -; j_gene: TRBJ1-2; v_gene: TRBV28; CDR3aa: CASSRQWDYGYTF; CDR3nt: TGTGCCAGCAGTAGACAATGGGACTATGGCTACACCTTC
d_gene: -; abundance: -; j_gene: TRBJ1-6; v_gene: TRBV24-1; CDR3aa: CATSDFVSHSPLHF; CDR3nt: TGTGCCACCAGTGATTTCGTATCTCATTCACCCCTCCACTTT
d_gene: TRBD1; abundance: -; j_gene: TRBJ1-1; v_gene: TRBV18; CDR3aa: CASSPLQGATEAFF; CDR3nt: TGTGCCAGCTCACCGTTACAGGGGGCAACTGAAGCTTTCTTT
d_gene: -; abundance: -; j_gene: TRBJ1-2; v_gene: TRBV19; CDR3aa: CASSLSRRQPNYGYTF; CDR3nt: TGTGCCAGTAGTTTATCCCGCCGACAGCCCAACTATGGCTACACCTTC
d_gene: -; abundance: -; j_gene: TRBJ2-1; v_gene: TRBV10-3; CDR3aa: CAISEPTGLSSYNEQFF; CDR3nt: TGTGCCATCAGTGAGCCGACGGGACTCTCTTCCTACAATGAGCAGTTCTTC
d_gene: -; abundance: -; j_gene: TRBJ2-1; v_gene: TRBV5-1; CDR3aa: CARSLGGGAYNEQFF; CDR3nt: TGCGCCCGCAGCTTGGGTGGGGGGGCATACAATGAGCAGTTCTTC
d_gene: -; abundance: -; j_gene: TRBJ2-5; v_gene: TRBV5-1; CDR3aa: CASSLQFEETQYF; CDR3nt: TGCGCCAGCAGCTTGCAGTTCGAAGAGACCCAGTACTTC
d_gene: TRBD1; abundance: -; j_gene: TRBJ2-7; v_gene: TRBV5-4; CDR3aa: CASSLAGTGTYEQYF; CDR3nt: TGTGCCAGCAGCTTGGCCGGGACAGGGACCTACGAGCAGTACTTC
d_gene: -; abundance: -; j_gene: TRBJ2-1; v_gene: TRBV27; CDR3aa: CASSSLAPGRHYNEQFF; CDR3nt: TGTGCCAGCAGTTCACTAGCTCCGGGACGACACTACAATGAGCAGTTCTTC
d_gene: TRBD1; abundance: -; j_gene: TRBJ2-3; v_gene: TRBV19; CDR3aa: CASQTGMSANTQYF; CDR3nt: TGTGCCAGTCAGACAGGGATGAGCGCGAATACGCAGTATTTT